The 3 T cell receptor beta chains listed next were all sequenced from one sample in a study of regulatory T cells in long-lasting Graves disease. For TCR beta, libraries came from iRepertoire HTBI primers and Arm-PCR of CDR3 regions. One entry per CDR3 protein results from TCRdb running MiXCR on the multiplex PCR reads. This repertoire shows about 420,000 distinct CDR3 sequences, about a sixth found once; its top ten account for about 25%. Regarding time point: newly diagnosed GD, antithyroid drugs for less than 3 months. There was RNA extracted from PBMCs, and the TCR library was made from it. These same records also appear under a second study, on T cells in Graves' hyperthyroidism and ophthalmopathy.

The input for sequencing was peripheral blood mononuclear cells (PBMCs), taken at new diagnosis, from a patient treated with antithyroid drugs. The receptors derive from a woman between 18 and 29 years old with Graves disease.

This clonotype was recorded many times. The V and J genes are TRBV30 and TRBJ1-1, with TRBD1 matching over 9 bases. V lost 3 bases, J lost 7 bases, and 9 bases stayed unmatched. The CDR3 totals 14 residues. The germline V gene encodes CDR1 GTSNPN and CDR2 SVGIG (reference sequence). The CDR3 DNA reads as TGTGCCTGGAGGACGGGACAGGGTCCCCGTGAAGCTTTCTTT. Protein: CAWRTGQGPREAFF. The complete variable domain, with remaining parts taken from reference TRBV30 and TRBJ1-1, reads SQTIHQWPATLVQPVGSPLSLECTVEGTSNPNLYWYRQAAGRGLQLLFYSVGIGQISSEVPQNLSASRPQDRQFILSSKKLLLSDSGFYLCAWRTGQGPREAFFGQGTRLTVV.

This clonotype was seen a single time. Being one base from a much bigger clone, this may be a read error. The V call is TRBV11-2, the J call TRBJ2-2; D is ambiguous. V lost 6 bases to trimming and J lost 0 bases, with 17 bases between them. Germline V CDR1 and CDR2: SGHAT, FQNNGV. The CDR3 extends over 17 amino acids. CDR3 protein: CASSLRLWDPNTGELFF. The CDR3 DNA sequence: TGTGCCAGCAGTCTTAGGTTGTGGGATCCGAACACCGGGGAGCTGTTTTTT.

This clonotype was counted a few times. The chain carries TRBV28 and TRBJ2-1; 13 bases are a match to TRBD2. The CDR3 is 15 residues long. Germline values: CDR1 MDHEN, CDR2 SYDVKM. J was trimmed by 10 bases and V by 6 bases; bases with no gene match: 9. CDR3 nucleotides: TGTGCCAGCAGGCAACTAGCGGGAGGGCCAGGGGAGCAGTTCTTC. This sequence encodes CASRQLAGGPGEQFF.